Listed below are T cell receptor beta chains from one sample, sequenced in a study of cytomegalovirus exposure and HLA in healthy donors. The data were produced by immunoSEQ multiplex PCR, yet TCRdb's version contains in-frame clones alone and is incomplete. This table has 150,000 to 200,000 clones, approximately 88% appearing once. The specimen was PBMCs. The receptor source for this set is a man between 18 and 35 years old in good health and CMV-seropositive. The CDR3 runs from the conserved cysteine through the conserved F or W. Each record gives: V gene, D gene, clone size, J gene, CDR3 protein, CDR3 DNA. The D gene is left open where the match is weak. A row's size may be missing; if present it is once, few, many or a size class.

v_call: TRBV10-3
d_call: TRBD2
clone_size: .
j_call: TRBJ2-2
cdr3_aa: CAISEGTSDTGELFF
cdr3_nt: TGTGCCATCAGTGAGGGGACTAGCGACACCGGGGAGCTGTTTTTT

v_call: TRBV6-5
d_call: TRBD1
clone_size: once
j_call: TRBJ2-7
cdr3_aa: CASSYSGTGTEQYF
cdr3_nt: TGTGCCAGCAGTTACTCCGGGACAGGGACCGAGCAGTACTTC

v_call: TRBV28
d_call: TRBD2
clone_size: .
j_call: TRBJ2-1
cdr3_aa: CASSPRLAGVQFF
cdr3_nt: TGTGCCAGCAGCCCCAGACTAGCGGGAGTCCAGTTCTTC

v_call: TRBV19
d_call: .
clone_size: .
j_call: TRBJ1-1
cdr3_aa: CASSSPGTPRTEAFF
cdr3_nt: TGTGCCAGTAGTTCACCCGGAACGCCTAGGACTGAAGCTTTCTTT

v_call: TRBV2
d_call: .
clone_size: .
j_call: TRBJ1-3
cdr3_aa: CASREVGRGDTIYF
cdr3_nt: TGTGCCAGCAGGGAGGTGGGCCGAGGAGACACCATATATTTT

v_call: TRBV7-9
d_call: TRBD2
clone_size: .
j_call: TRBJ2-2
cdr3_aa: CASSLYSSGRSTGELFF
cdr3_nt: TGTGCCAGCAGCTTATATTCTAGCGGTCGAAGCACCGGGGAGCTGTTTTTT

v_call: TRBV16
d_call: .
clone_size: few
j_call: TRBJ2-2
cdr3_aa: CASSPYASGELFF
cdr3_nt: TGTGCCAGCAGCCCCTACGCGTCCGGGGAGCTGTTTTTT

v_call: TRBV4-1
d_call: .
clone_size: .
j_call: TRBJ2-2
cdr3_aa: CASSHSIGGAGDTGELFF
cdr3_nt: TGCGCCAGCAGCCATAGCATAGGGGGGGCGGGGGACACCGGGGAGCTGTTTTTT

v_call: TRBV27
d_call: TRBD2
clone_size: once
j_call: TRBJ2-1
cdr3_aa: CASEIGTSGSGDWDEQFF
cdr3_nt: TGTGCCAGCGAAATTGGGACTAGCGGGAGTGGGGACTGGGATGAGCAGTTCTTC

v_call: TRBV7-2
d_call: .
clone_size: .
j_call: TRBJ2-6
cdr3_aa: CASSLEPVSSGANVLTF
cdr3_nt: TGTGCCAGCAGCTTAGAGCCGGTGAGCTCTGGGGCCAACGTCCTGACTTTC

v_call: TRBV30
d_call: .
clone_size: .
j_call: TRBJ2-7
cdr3_aa: CAWSVTSREQYF
cdr3_nt: TGTGCCTGGAGCGTTACATCCCGCGAGCAGTACTTC

v_call: TRBV5-1
d_call: TRBD2
clone_size: .
j_call: TRBJ2-7
cdr3_aa: CASSQGAGVYEQYF
cdr3_nt: TGCGCCAGCAGCCAGGGAGCGGGAGTGTACGAGCAGTACTTC

v_call: TRBV29-1
d_call: .
clone_size: .
j_call: TRBJ1-1
cdr3_aa: CSAKEGPANTEAFF
cdr3_nt: TGCAGCGCCAAGGAGGGCCCTGCGAACACTGAAGCTTTCTTT

v_call: TRBV5-4
d_call: TRBD2
clone_size: .
j_call: TRBJ2-7
cdr3_aa: CASSVLAGGLEQYF
cdr3_nt: TGTGCCAGCAGCGTACTAGCGGGTGGCCTTGAGCAGTACTTC

v_call: TRBV5-1
d_call: .
clone_size: .
j_call: TRBJ2-5
cdr3_aa: CASSWDRDKDVETQYF
cdr3_nt: TGCGCCAGCAGCTGGGACCGGGACAAGGATGTGGAGACCCAGTACTTC

v_call: TRBV18
d_call: .
clone_size: .
j_call: TRBJ2-7
cdr3_aa: CASSPDTNYYEQYF
cdr3_nt: TGTGCCAGCTCACCGGACACCAACTACTACGAGCAGTACTTC

v_call: TRBV7-6
d_call: .
clone_size: .
j_call: TRBJ2-3
cdr3_aa: CASSLSDRDTQYF
cdr3_nt: TGTGCCAGCAGCCTCTCCGACAGAGATACGCAGTATTTT

v_call: TRBV27
d_call: TRBD2
clone_size: .
j_call: TRBJ2-1
cdr3_aa: CASSQRGGRGNEQFF
cdr3_nt: TGTGCCAGCAGTCAGCGGGGAGGGCGAGGCAATGAGCAGTTCTTC

v_call: TRBV15
d_call: TRBD1
clone_size: .
j_call: TRBJ1-4
cdr3_aa: CATSRRQGSNEKLFF
cdr3_nt: TGTGCCACCAGCAGAAGACAGGGATCTAATGAAAAACTGTTTTTT

v_call: TRBV30
d_call: .
clone_size: .
j_call: TRBJ1-2
cdr3_aa: CAWGRGGNTNYGYTF
cdr3_nt: TGTGCCTGGGGGAGGGGGGGGAACACTAACTATGGCTACACCTTC

v_call: TRBV30
d_call: .
clone_size: .
j_call: TRBJ1-1
cdr3_aa: CAGLQAEAFF
cdr3_nt: TGTGCCGGATTACAGGCTGAAGCTTTCTTT

v_call: TRBV2
d_call: TRBD2
clone_size: .
j_call: TRBJ2-1
cdr3_aa: CASSGTGGGNEQFF
cdr3_nt: TGTGCCAGCAGTGGGACGGGAGGTGGCAATGAGCAGTTCTTC

v_call: TRBV5-6
d_call: .
clone_size: .
j_call: TRBJ2-7
cdr3_aa: CASSPGQYEQYF
cdr3_nt: TGTGCCAGCAGCCCCGGACAGTACGAGCAGTACTTC

v_call: TRBV4-2
d_call: TRBD2
clone_size: .
j_call: TRBJ2-7
cdr3_aa: CASSVRTSGSLHEQYF
cdr3_nt: TGTGCCAGCAGCGTACGGACTAGCGGGAGTCTACACGAGCAGTACTTC

v_call: TRBV28
d_call: TRBD1
clone_size: .
j_call: TRBJ2-4
cdr3_aa: CASSIGQAENIQYF
cdr3_nt: TGTGCCAGCAGCATAGGACAGGCGGAAAACATTCAGTACTTC

v_call: TRBV19
d_call: TRBD2
clone_size: .
j_call: TRBJ2-2
cdr3_aa: CATNPPSGSITGELFF
cdr3_nt: TGTGCCACCAACCCCCCTAGCGGGAGTATCACCGGGGAGCTGTTTTTT

v_call: TRBV18
d_call: .
clone_size: .
j_call: TRBJ1-4
cdr3_aa: CASSLPGGAEEKLFF
cdr3_nt: TGTGCCAGCTCACTCCCCGGAGGGGCGGAGGAAAAACTGTTTTTT

v_call: TRBV28
d_call: TRBD2
clone_size: .
j_call: TRBJ2-7
cdr3_aa: CASSLLGLRYEQYF
cdr3_nt: TGTGCCAGCAGTTTATTGGGACTACGCTACGAGCAGTACTTC

v_call: TRBV7-3
d_call: .
clone_size: .
j_call: TRBJ2-7
cdr3_aa: CASSLTVGQGGNEQYF
cdr3_nt: TGTGCCAGCAGCTTAACAGTGGGGCAGGGTGGCAACGAGCAGTACTTC

v_call: TRBV30
d_call: .
clone_size: .
j_call: TRBJ1-1
cdr3_aa: CAWRQTARDTEAFF
cdr3_nt: TGTGCCTGGAGACAGACAGCGCGTGACACTGAAGCTTTCTTT

v_call: TRBV29-1
d_call: .
clone_size: .
j_call: TRBJ2-3
cdr3_aa: CSVQATSTDTQYF
cdr3_nt: TGCAGCGTGCAGGCTACCAGCACAGATACGCAGTATTTT

v_call: TRBV29-1
d_call: TRBD1
clone_size: .
j_call: TRBJ2-2
cdr3_aa: CSVEPGTENTGELFF
cdr3_nt: TGCAGCGTTGAACCAGGGACAGAAAATACCGGGGAGCTGTTTTTT

v_call: TRBV9
d_call: TRBD2
clone_size: .
j_call: TRBJ2-1
cdr3_aa: CASSGGARTDQTAGEGDEQFF
cdr3_nt: TGTGCCAGCAGCGGTGGGGCGCGGACAGATCAAACAGCGGGAGAAGGGGATGAGCAGTTCTTC

v_call: TRBV29-1
d_call: .
clone_size: .
j_call: TRBJ2-7
cdr3_aa: CSVGRGVPYEQYF
cdr3_nt: TGCAGCGTTGGCAGGGGGGTGCCCTACGAGCAGTACTTC

v_call: TRBV7-2
d_call: .
clone_size: .
j_call: TRBJ2-7
cdr3_aa: CASSLGVGTGAYEQYF
cdr3_nt: TGTGCCAGCAGCTTAGGGGTAGGGACGGGAGCCTACGAGCAGTACTTC

v_call: TRBV5-4
d_call: TRBD1
clone_size: .
j_call: TRBJ2-7
cdr3_aa: CASSLQDRGHEQYF
cdr3_nt: TGTGCCAGCAGCTTACAGGACAGGGGGCATGAGCAGTACTTC

v_call: TRBV19
d_call: .
clone_size: .
j_call: TRBJ1-4
cdr3_aa: CASSIVPPGEKLFF
cdr3_nt: TGTGCCAGTAGTATAGTTCCCCCCGGGGAAAAACTGTTTTTT

v_call: TRBV5-1
d_call: .
clone_size: .
j_call: TRBJ1-4
cdr3_aa: CASSWEGRGEKLFF
cdr3_nt: TGCGCCAGCAGCTGGGAAGGGAGGGGTGAAAAACTGTTTTTT

v_call: TRBV10-2
d_call: TRBD2
clone_size: .
j_call: TRBJ2-1
cdr3_aa: CASSTGLAGDNEQFF
cdr3_nt: TGCGCCAGCAGCACGGGACTAGCGGGAGACAATGAGCAGTTCTTC

v_call: TRBV6-1
d_call: TRBD1
clone_size: .
j_call: TRBJ2-1
cdr3_aa: CATWDRSSYNEQFF
cdr3_nt: TGTGCCACTTGGGACAGGAGCTCCTACAATGAGCAGTTCTTC

v_call: TRBV7-9
d_call: TRBD2
clone_size: .
j_call: TRBJ2-5
cdr3_aa: CASRLTSGTQETQYF
cdr3_nt: TGTGCCAGCAGACTGACTAGCGGGACGCAAGAGACCCAGTACTTC